A single sample gave rise to the 14 T cell receptor beta chains below, sequenced in a study of cytotoxic CD8 clonotypes in ibrutinib-treated CLL. The data were produced by immunoSEQ multiplex PCR, yet TCRdb's version contains in-frame clones alone and is incomplete. This table has hundreds of thousands of clones, 60% to 80% appearing once. The source material was PBMCs, sampled after 36 months of ibrutinib treatment. The source of these receptors is a human donor with chronic lymphocytic leukemia.

The rearrangement joins TRBV6-6 to TRBJ2-1, with 7 positions matching TRBD2. After removal of 6 bases from V and 3 bases from J, the junction contained 5 bases not matched to a gene. This CDR3 spans 14 amino acids. Germline values: CDR1 MNHNY, CDR2 SVGAGI (reference sequence). The CDR3 reads CASRREGYYNEQFF. CDR3 bases: TGTGCCAGCAGGAGGGAGGGATACTACAATGAGCAGTTCTTC.

This clone was counted only a few times. The chain carries TRBV5-1 and TRBJ1-1; D might be TRBD1 (5 bases). Looked up from germline, CDR1 is SGHRS and CDR2 is YFSETQ. V lost 5 bases and J 4 bases, leaving 15 bases between the germline ends. The CDR3 runs to 14 residues. The CDR3 DNA reads as TGCGCCAGCAGTGGAGGGACTCGAGGCACTGAAGCTTTCTTT. It yields the protein CASSGGTRGTEAFF.

This clone was seen only once. This rearrangement joins TRBV7-9 to TRBJ1-1; 7 bases map to TRBD1. CDR3 length equals 14 residues. The germline CDR1 and CDR2 sequences are SEHNR and FQNEAQ (reference sequence). After removal of 2 bases from V and 7 bases from J, the junction contained 7 bases not matched to a gene. Here the CDR3 DNA reads TGTGCCAGCAGCTTAACTCAGGGGGGGAATGAAGCTTTCTTT. Translation: CASSLTQGGNEAFF.

This sequence joins TRBV6-1 and TRBJ1-1; possibly TRBD1 for D (5 bases). Germline assignment: CDR1 MNHNS and CDR2 SASEGT. V was pared by 4 bases and J by 4 bases, with 10 bases between. The CDR3 loop spans 13 amino acids. The CDR3 sequence is CASSAGTITEAFF. CDR3 nucleotide sequence: TGTGCCAGCAGTGCCGGGACTATCACTGAAGCTTTCTTT.

The chain employs TRBV6-1 and TRBJ1-1, with 8 bases matching TRBD1. The CDR3 has 14 amino acids. Unmatched junction bases numbered 5, after V lost 4 bases and J lost 4 bases. The germline V gene has CDR1 MNHNS and CDR2 SASEGT. The CDR3 here is CASSATGVVTEAFF. CDR3 nucleotides: TGTGCCAGCAGTGCGACAGGGGTGGTCACTGAAGCTTTCTTT.

The chain uses TRBV18 and TRBJ2-4; TRBD2 might be the D (5 bases). Trimming cost V 3 bases and J 9 bases, with 15 bases left between them. Germline V CDR1 and CDR2: KGHSH, LQKENI. This CDR3 region has 14 residues. This CDR3 reads CASSPPGEGGIQYF. CDR3 nucleotide sequence: TGTGCCAGCTCACCGCCCGGGGAAGGAGGCATTCAGTACTTC.

This chain links TRBV7-9 with TRBJ2-1; 9 nucleotides align to TRBD1. There are 16 residues in the CDR3. Trimming took 5 bases from V and 3 from J; bases not matched to a gene: 8. Per the germline V gene, CDR1 is SEHNR and CDR2 is FQNEAQ (reference sequence). The CDR3 reads CASSDPGDRDYNEQFF. CDR3 DNA: TGTGCCAGCAGCGATCCAGGGGACAGGGACTACAATGAGCAGTTCTTC. The full variable domain, rest sourced from reference TRBV7-9 and TRBJ2-1, is DTGVSQNPRHKITKRGQNVTFRCDPISEHNRLYWYRQTLGQGPEFLTYFQNEAQLEKSRLLSDRFSAERPKGSFSTLEIQRTEQGDSAMYLCASSDPGDRDYNEQFFGPGTRLTVL.

V is TRBV6-4 and J is TRBJ2-5; tentatively, D is TRBD1 (6 bases). Germline V gives CDR1 MRHNA, CDR2 SNTAGT. V dropped 8 bases and J dropped 0 bases, with 10 bases sitting between them. The CDR3 consists of 13 residues. DNA of the CDR3: TGTGCCAGCCTTAACAGGGACCAAGAGACCCAGTACTTC. It codes for CASLNRDQETQYF.

Only a few counts were recorded for this clone. The rearrangement joins TRBV7-6 to TRBJ2-3, with D unresolved. V shed 1 base and J shed 3 bases, with 5 bases lying between them. Germline-derived CDR1 and CDR2 are SGHVS and FNYEAQ. This CDR3 is built from 13 residues. The CDR3 region is CASSLVQTDTQYF. CDR3 coding DNA: TGTGCCAGCAGCTTAGTGCAGACAGATACGCAGTATTTT.

The gene calls are TRBV5-4 and TRBJ2-3; tentatively, D is TRBD1 (7 bases). The V end was cut by 4 bases, the J end by 2 bases, with 14 bases between. There are 15 residues in the CDR3. The germline gives CDR1 SGHNT, CDR2 YYREEE (reference sequence). CDR3 sequence: CASSDGQDYTDTQYF. The CDR3 coding sequence is TGTGCCAGCAGCGACGGACAGGACTACACAGATACGCAGTATTTT.

The chain employs TRBV25-1 and TRBJ1-2, with 7 positions matching TRBD1. V lost 1 base, J lost 6 bases, and 11 bases stayed unmatched. The CDR3 contains 16 residues. Germline V gene lookup returns CDR1 MGHDK and CDR2 SYGVNS. CDR3 bases: TGTGCCAGCAGTGAATGGCACATACAGGGGAAGGATGGCTACACCTTC. Its protein is CASSEWHIQGKDGYTF.

This clone was seen only once. The J gene is TRBJ2-1, the V gene TRBV4-1; 7 bases agree with TRBD1. The CDR3 has 16 amino acids. V trimming: 4 bases; J trimming: 0 bases; junction bases outside the gene matches: 6. CDR1 and CDR2 from the germline V gene are MGHRA and YSYEKL. CDR3 loop: CASSLWDSNSYNEQFF. CDR3 sequence (DNA): TGCGCCAGCAGCCTGTGGGACAGCAACTCCTACAATGAGCAGTTCTTC.

This sequence joins TRBV9 and TRBJ2-3; D perhaps matches TRBD1 (5 bases). CDR1 is SGDLS and CDR2 is YYNGEE in the germline V gene. This CDR3 is 16 amino acids long. The V end was cut by 3 bases, the J end by 3 bases, with 17 bases between. The CDR3 sequence: CASSGTPRELTDTQYF. The DNA for the CDR3 is TGTGCCAGCAGCGGAACCCCCAGGGAATTAACAGATACGCAGTATTTT.

The V and J genes are TRBV15 and TRBJ2-7; possible D gene TRBD2, 5 bases. Trimming stripped 2 bases from V and 3 bases from J, with 20 bases between. The CDR3 covers 17 residues. Per the germline V gene, CDR1 is LNHNV and CDR2 is YYDKDF (reference sequence). The CDR3: CATSRSFTRQAIYEQYF. In DNA, the CDR3 is TGTGCCACCAGCAGATCTTTCACTAGGCAGGCAATCTACGAGCAGTACTTC.